This is a list of T cell receptor beta chains from one sample in a study of identical twins. TCRdb reprocessed the 5' RACE reads with MiXCR, giving one entry per CDR3 protein. The table lists 450,000 or so distinct CDR3 sequences, 12% to 15% of them singletons. The sample also formed part of further work on yellow fever vaccine responses in identical twins.

Sequenced input: CD4+ T cells sorted from blood. These receptors were collected from a woman aged 18-29 years in good health. Each CDR3 is given with its conserved first and last residue. A D gene is named only where the DNA matches it firmly. The listing skips clone size in some rows; elsewhere it reads once, few, many or a size class.

v_gene: TRBV24-1
abundance: .
d_gene: TRBD2
j_gene: TRBJ2-2
CDR3aa: CATSDSEPGLVGGELFF
CDR3nt: TGTGCCACCAGTGATTCAGAACCGGGACTAGTAGGCGGGGAGCTGTTTTTT

v_gene: TRBV7-2
abundance: .
d_gene: .
j_gene: TRBJ2-7
CDR3aa: CASRRGASYEQYF
CDR3nt: TGTGCCAGCAGACGGGGGGCCTCCTACGAGCAGTACTTC

v_gene: TRBV6-5
abundance: few
d_gene: TRBD2
j_gene: TRBJ2-7
CDR3aa: CASSYSTQLAGIYEQYF
CDR3nt: TGTGCCAGCAGTTACTCGACTCAACTAGCGGGAATCTACGAGCAGTACTTC

v_gene: TRBV5-5
abundance: .
d_gene: .
j_gene: TRBJ2-7
CDR3aa: CASSLAPGQPYEQYF
CDR3nt: TGTGCCAGCAGCTTGGCCCCGGGGCAGCCCTACGAGCAGTACTTC

v_gene: TRBV14
abundance: few
d_gene: .
j_gene: TRBJ1-2
CDR3aa: CASSQAGMRRYTF
CDR3nt: TGTGCCAGCAGCCAAGCAGGAATGCGTCGCTACACCTTC

v_gene: TRBV25-1
abundance: few
d_gene: .
j_gene: TRBJ2-2
CDR3aa: CASSEFRTQSTGELFF
CDR3nt: TGTGCCAGCAGTGAATTTCGGACACAATCCACCGGGGAGCTGTTTTTT

v_gene: TRBV2
abundance: .
d_gene: TRBD1
j_gene: TRBJ2-7
CDR3aa: CASAGQGYEQYF
CDR3nt: TGTGCCAGCGCGGGACAGGGCTACGAGCAGTACTTC

v_gene: TRBV6-1
abundance: .
d_gene: TRBD2
j_gene: TRBJ2-7
CDR3aa: CASCPSGGSTEQYF
CDR3nt: TGTGCCAGCTGCCCTAGCGGGGGTTCCACGGAGCAGTACTTC

v_gene: TRBV25-1
abundance: .
d_gene: TRBD1
j_gene: TRBJ2-2
CDR3aa: CASRDRMLRRDLFF
CDR3nt: TGTGCCAGCAGGGACAGGATGCTAAGAAGGGATCTGTTTTTT

v_gene: TRBV4-1
abundance: few
d_gene: TRBD1
j_gene: TRBJ1-2
CDR3aa: CASSRSDGQAYGYTF
CDR3nt: TGCGCCAGCAGCCGCTCCGATGGACAGGCCTATGGCTACACCTTC

v_gene: TRBV29-1
abundance: many
d_gene: .
j_gene: TRBJ2-3
CDR3aa: CSVDGGRPDTQYF
CDR3nt: TGCAGCGTTGACGGTGGGAGACCGGATACGCAGTATTTT

v_gene: TRBV18
abundance: .
d_gene: .
j_gene: TRBJ2-1
CDR3aa: CASSPWSGEKLEQFF
CDR3nt: TGTGCCAGCTCACCTTGGTCAGGGGAAAAACTTGAGCAGTTCTTC

v_gene: TRBV20-1
abundance: few
d_gene: TRBD2
j_gene: TRBJ2-3
CDR3aa: CSARDSGGGRDTQYF
CDR3nt: TGCAGTGCTAGAGATAGCGGGGGGGGGAGAGATACGCAGTATTTT

v_gene: TRBV24-1
abundance: .
d_gene: .
j_gene: TRBJ2-1
CDR3aa: CATGSYGEQFF
CDR3nt: TGTGCCACCGGTTCCTACGGTGAGCAGTTCTTC

v_gene: TRBV6-2/TRBV6-3
abundance: few
d_gene: .
j_gene: TRBJ2-3
CDR3aa: CASNTASPSSTDTQYF
CDR3nt: TGTGCCAGCAACACAGCCAGCCCCTCTAGCACAGATACGCAGTATTTT

v_gene: TRBV10-3
abundance: few
d_gene: TRBD2
j_gene: TRBJ2-7
CDR3aa: CAISESLAGEPYEQYF
CDR3nt: TGTGCCATCAGTGAGTCGTTAGCGGGGGAGCCCTACGAGCAGTACTTC

v_gene: TRBV7-6
abundance: .
d_gene: .
j_gene: TRBJ2-7
CDR3aa: CASSLESGQSYEQYF
CDR3nt: TGTGCCAGCAGCTTAGAATCCGGACAATCCTACGAGCAGTACTTC

v_gene: TRBV11-2
abundance: few
d_gene: .
j_gene: TRBJ2-7
CDR3aa: CASSSQKRGSSYEQYF
CDR3nt: TGTGCCAGCAGCTCCCAGAAACGGGGAAGCTCCTACGAGCAGTACTTC

v_gene: TRBV6-1
abundance: few
d_gene: TRBD2
j_gene: TRBJ2-7
CDR3aa: CASSDMLAGVGSYEQYF
CDR3nt: TGTGCCAGCAGTGATATGCTAGCGGGGGTCGGCTCCTACGAGCAGTACTTC

v_gene: TRBV7-6
abundance: .
d_gene: .
j_gene: TRBJ2-5
CDR3aa: CASSPSGGAETQYF
CDR3nt: TGTGCCAGCAGCCCCTCGGGCGGGGCAGAGACCCAGTACTTC

v_gene: TRBV7-2
abundance: .
d_gene: .
j_gene: TRBJ2-1
CDR3aa: CASSPKGGRNNEQFF
CDR3nt: TGTGCCAGCAGCCCAAAGGGGGGGCGCAACAATGAGCAGTTCTTC

v_gene: TRBV20-1
abundance: many
d_gene: TRBD1
j_gene: TRBJ2-5
CDR3aa: CSAGNRDRGWETQYF
CDR3nt: TGCAGTGCCGGAAACCGGGACAGGGGATGGGAGACCCAGTACTTC

v_gene: TRBV4-2
abundance: many
d_gene: TRBD1
j_gene: TRBJ2-7
CDR3aa: CASSHSGTASYEQYF
CDR3nt: TGTGCCAGCAGCCACTCCGGGACAGCATCCTACGAGCAGTACTTC

v_gene: TRBV9
abundance: .
d_gene: .
j_gene: TRBJ2-3
CDR3aa: CASSVSSGAPTDTQYF
CDR3nt: TGTGCCAGCAGCGTATCCTCAGGGGCCCCCACAGATACGCAGTATTTT

v_gene: TRBV5-1
abundance: many
d_gene: TRBD2
j_gene: TRBJ2-1
CDR3aa: CASSLGTSGYNEQFF
CDR3nt: TGCGCCAGCAGCTTAGGGACTAGCGGATACAATGAGCAGTTCTTC

v_gene: TRBV29-1
abundance: few
d_gene: TRBD1
j_gene: TRBJ2-1
CDR3aa: CSVVGGQGDSSYNEQFF
CDR3nt: TGCAGCGTTGTCGGCGGACAGGGTGACAGCTCCTACAATGAGCAGTTCTTC

v_gene: TRBV4-1
abundance: .
d_gene: .
j_gene: TRBJ1-4
CDR3aa: CASSQVYRGSLGEKLFF
CDR3nt: TGCGCCAGCAGCCAAGTTTATCGAGGGAGTTTGGGGGAAAAACTGTTTTTT

v_gene: TRBV10-2
abundance: .
d_gene: .
j_gene: TRBJ1-1
CDR3aa: CASSPLKMNTEAFF
CDR3nt: TGCGCCAGCAGCCCTCTAAAGATGAACACTGAAGCTTTCTTT

v_gene: TRBV28
abundance: .
d_gene: .
j_gene: TRBJ1-5
CDR3aa: CASSLWGGMAKPQHF
CDR3nt: TGTGCCAGCAGTTTATGGGGGGGAATGGCCAAGCCCCAGCATTTT

v_gene: TRBV2
abundance: .
d_gene: TRBD2
j_gene: TRBJ2-3
CDR3aa: CASKLAGARTDTQYF
CDR3nt: TGTGCCAGCAAATTAGCGGGGGCCCGCACAGATACGCAGTATTTT

v_gene: TRBV5-1
abundance: .
d_gene: TRBD2
j_gene: TRBJ2-1
CDR3aa: CASSAGTSGTEQFF
CDR3nt: TGCGCCAGCAGCGCCGGGACTAGCGGGACTGAGCAGTTCTTC

v_gene: TRBV7-3
abundance: few
d_gene: .
j_gene: TRBJ2-3
CDR3aa: CASSLAGWGTDTQYF
CDR3nt: TGTGCCAGCAGCTTAGCAGGTTGGGGCACAGATACGCAGTATTTT

v_gene: TRBV7-8
abundance: .
d_gene: TRBD2
j_gene: TRBJ2-7
CDR3aa: CASSLGTSRLIVYEQYF
CDR3nt: TGTGCCAGCAGCCTTGGGACTAGCAGGCTCATTGTCTACGAGCAGTACTTC

v_gene: TRBV11-3
abundance: once
d_gene: TRBD2
j_gene: TRBJ2-7
CDR3aa: CASSISSGSYEQYF
CDR3nt: TGTGCCAGCAGCATCTCTAGCGGGAGTTACGAGCAGTACTTC

v_gene: TRBV7-9
abundance: .
d_gene: .
j_gene: TRBJ1-1
CDR3aa: CASSLAQHGMNTEAFF
CDR3nt: TGTGCCAGCAGCTTAGCCCAACATGGGATGAACACTGAAGCTTTCTTT

v_gene: TRBV11-2
abundance: .
d_gene: TRBD2
j_gene: TRBJ2-7
CDR3aa: CASSRSGGQHEQYF
CDR3nt: TGTGCCAGCAGCCGAAGCGGGGGGCAGCACGAGCAGTACTTC

v_gene: TRBV20-1
abundance: .
d_gene: TRBD2
j_gene: TRBJ2-1
CDR3aa: CSARDPRSGGYNEQFF
CDR3nt: TGCAGTGCTAGAGATCCTAGGAGCGGGGGATACAATGAGCAGTTCTTC

v_gene: TRBV12-3/TRBV12-4
abundance: few
d_gene: .
j_gene: TRBJ1-2
CDR3aa: CASTVRSSNYGYTF
CDR3nt: TGTGCCAGCACCGTCCGTAGTAGTAACTATGGCTACACCTTC

v_gene: TRBV6-1
abundance: few
d_gene: .
j_gene: TRBJ1-1
CDR3aa: CASKRMGDTEAFF
CDR3nt: TGTGCCAGCAAGCGTATGGGTGACACTGAAGCTTTCTTT

v_gene: TRBV28
abundance: few
d_gene: TRBD1
j_gene: TRBJ2-7
CDR3aa: CASRSSGTGLSEQYF
CDR3nt: TGTGCCAGCAGATCCTCCGGGACAGGGTTATCCGAGCAGTACTTC

v_gene: TRBV25-1
abundance: few
d_gene: .
j_gene: TRBJ2-5
CDR3aa: CASSDNRGGKETQYF
CDR3nt: TGTGCCAGCAGCGATAACAGGGGAGGAAAAGAGACCCAGTACTTC